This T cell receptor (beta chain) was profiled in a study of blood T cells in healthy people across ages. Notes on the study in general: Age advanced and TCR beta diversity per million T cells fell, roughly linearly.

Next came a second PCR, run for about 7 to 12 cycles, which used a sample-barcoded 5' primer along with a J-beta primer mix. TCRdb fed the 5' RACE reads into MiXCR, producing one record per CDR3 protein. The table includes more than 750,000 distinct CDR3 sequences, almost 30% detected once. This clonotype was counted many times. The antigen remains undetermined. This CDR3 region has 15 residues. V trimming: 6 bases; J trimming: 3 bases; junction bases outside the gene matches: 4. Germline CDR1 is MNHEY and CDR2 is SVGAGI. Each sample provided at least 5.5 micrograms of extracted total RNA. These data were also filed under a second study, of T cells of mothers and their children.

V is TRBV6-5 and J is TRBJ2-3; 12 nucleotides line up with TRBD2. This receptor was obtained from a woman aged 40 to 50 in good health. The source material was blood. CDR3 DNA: TGTGCCAGCAGGCCTACTAGCGGGGGGACAGATACGCAGTATTTT. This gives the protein CASRPTSGGTDTQYF.